This section outlines one T cell receptor (beta chain) sequence together with its context. This clone was detected once. Its target antigen remains unknown. No much larger clone exists at a distance of one base, and base qualities are not known. The data were obtained in a study of shared clonotypes between healthy human individuals (dated by TCRdb to the early 2020s). General notes on the study: The cohort comprised two women and a few men aged 18 to 49 years. Blood TCR repertoires of roughly 5 healthy adults were deeply sequenced to estimate repertoire size and the extent of clonotype sharing between individuals. Between about 0.94 and 8.9 billion PBMCs per donor were obtained by leukapheresis. Different laboratories and diverse techniques were used to prepare libraries and sequence TCR repertoires, to increase sequencing depth and limit assay-specific biases. For each donor, CD4 naive and CD4 memory were each given three plates, CD8 naive was given two plates, and CD8 memory was given one plate.

Taken from cysteine to phenylalanine, the CDR3 has 16 residues. Just the 48-base CDR3 DNA is kept, in frame starting at base 1. V is pared back by 4 bases and J by 0 bases, with 13 bases lying between the germline termini. According to the germline V gene, CDR1 reads KGHSH and CDR2 reads LQKENI. TCR CDR3 regions were amplified from genomic DNA by multiplex PCR using the deep immunoSEQ assay. For each cell subset, the extracted genomic DNA was distributed evenly across all wells of several immunoSEQ 96-well plates, and each plate served as one replicate. For sorted subsets, roughly 0.2 ug genomic DNA, equal to tens of thousands of T cell genomes, was loaded into each replicate PCR. The purified libraries were quantified using a Qubit 3.0 fluorometer, sized with a Bioanalyzer 2100, and then quantified again using the KAPA Library Quantification kit. Each immunoSEQ 96-well plate was sequenced on its own single-read 150-cycle Illumina NextSeq 550 flow cell. The study's own analysis went as follows. Because the immunoSEQ output included only junctional sequences and no quality scores, the filtering could not be the same as the filtering used for full-length reads. Sequences were annotated with PyIR, a Python wrapper for IgBLAST v1.9, using IMGT germline references to assign V/J genes and CDR3. Reads with weak V/J assignments (E-value above 1e-6), missing CDR3, stop codons, out-of-frame junctions, or ambiguous translated residues were removed. V3J clonotypes were defined as sequences sharing an identical inferred V gene, J gene, and CDR3 amino acid sequence. The percentage overlap between two repertoires was calculated by dividing the number of shared unique clonotypes by the size of the smaller repertoire. Three approaches were used to assess repertoire richness: RTK rarefaction, the Chao1 estimator, and Recon v2.1 estimates of unobserved clonotypes. Generation probabilities for all TCRbeta clonotypes obtained by the gDNA method from several donors were computed using OLGA. As stored in TCRdb, this immuneACCESS dataset retains in-frame rearrangements with V and J assigned. A fraction of the clones does not appear; measured against another copy, unresolved V genes explain less than half of the discrepancy, and the remainder lacks a known reason. From that table come the V and J calls and clone size; the DNA was used to work out D and trimming. In this sample the table shows hundreds of thousands of clones, 72% of which occur a single time. Approximately 2% of the sample is held by the ten biggest clonotypes.

Summary of the overall study and its limitations: Because the study included a small number of donors, the genetic and exposure-history diversity represented was limited. Compared with non-shared clonotypes, clonotypes shared by all four sorted-subset donors had higher generation probabilities. Sharing across a few donors was observed for about 5% of naive CD4, around 3.5% of naive CD8, over 2% of memory CD4, and around 0.44% of memory CD8 clonotypes. Even with the large sequencing depth, rarefaction of the sorted-subset datasets indicated that sequencing was incomplete. Larger estimated clonotype richness was generally found for naive subsets than for memory subsets. Pairwise subsampling led to the expectation that sequencing depth would affect the degree of clonotype sharing among donors. Sampling was restricted to blood, and TCR repertoires in tissue are likely to differ from TCR repertoires in blood.

Donors were healthy HIV-negative adults with no recently reported acute infections or vaccinations. Every donor was a Caucasian adult residing in Nashville, Tennessee, USA. CD4+ T cells were enriched by magnetic negative selection; naive cells were then positively selected on CD45RA, and the negative fraction formed the memory subset. Blood was collected by leukapheresis, and PBMCs were isolated by Ficoll-Histopaque density gradient centrifugation and then cryopreserved in liquid nitrogen vapor phase. Purity and quantity of every magnetically sorted T cell population were checked by analytical flow cytometry. Genomic DNA was isolated from each sorted fraction and quantified by UV absorbance on a Nanodrop 2000c.

This clonotype was sampled from a woman in her thirties in good health. Rearrangement joined TRBV18 to TRBJ2-4, with the D gene not clear enough to name. The sequencing sample was made of memory CD4+ T cells sorted from blood. The sample's cell subset or site label, decoded: CD45RA-negative fraction. The DNA sequence is TGTGCCAGCTCACTCGGACCTAAATTAGCCAAAAACATTCAGTACTTC. This encodes CASSLGPKLAKNIQYF.